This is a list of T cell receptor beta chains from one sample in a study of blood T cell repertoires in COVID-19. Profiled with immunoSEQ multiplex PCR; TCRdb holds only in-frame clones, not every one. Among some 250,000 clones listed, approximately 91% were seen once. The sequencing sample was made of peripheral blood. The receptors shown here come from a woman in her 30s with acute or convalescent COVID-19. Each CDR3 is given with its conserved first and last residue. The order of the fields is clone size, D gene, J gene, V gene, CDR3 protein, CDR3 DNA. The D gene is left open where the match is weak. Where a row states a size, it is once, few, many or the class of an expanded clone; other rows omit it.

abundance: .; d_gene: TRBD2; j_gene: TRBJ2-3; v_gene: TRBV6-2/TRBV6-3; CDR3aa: CASSPTLAGGVFTQYF; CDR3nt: TGTGCCAGCAGTCCAACACTAGCGGGAGGCGTCTTTACGCAGTATTTT
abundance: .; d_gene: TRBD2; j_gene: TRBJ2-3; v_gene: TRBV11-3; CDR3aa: CASSLDRLAGEHTQYF; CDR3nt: TGTGCCAGCAGCTTAGATCGCCTAGCGGGTGAACATACGCAGTATTTT
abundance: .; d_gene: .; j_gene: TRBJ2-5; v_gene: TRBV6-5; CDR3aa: CASKLTGLETQYF; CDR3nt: TGTGCCAGCAAACTTACAGGGCTAGAGACCCAGTACTTC
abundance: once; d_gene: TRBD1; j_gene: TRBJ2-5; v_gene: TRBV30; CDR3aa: CAWSSGTVQETQYF; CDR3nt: TGTGCCTGGAGTTCCGGGACAGTCCAGGAGACCCAGTACTTC
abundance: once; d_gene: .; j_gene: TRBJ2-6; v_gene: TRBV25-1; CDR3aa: CASSEYGGSGANVLTF; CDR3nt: TGTGCCAGCAGTGAATATGGCGGCTCTGGGGCCAACGTCCTGACTTTC
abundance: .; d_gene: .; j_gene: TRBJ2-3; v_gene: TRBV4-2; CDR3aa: CASSQFWQSTDTQYF; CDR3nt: TGTGCCAGCAGCCAATTCTGGCAGAGCACAGATACGCAGTATTTT
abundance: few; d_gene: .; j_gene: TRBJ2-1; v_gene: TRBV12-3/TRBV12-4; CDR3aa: CASGALFYEQFF; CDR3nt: TGTGCCAGCGGGGCTTTGTTCTATGAGCAGTTCTTC
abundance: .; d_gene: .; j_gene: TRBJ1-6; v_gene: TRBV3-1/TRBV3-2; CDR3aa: CASSQVLNSPLHF; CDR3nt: TGTGCCAGCAGCCAAGTCCTCAATTCACCCCTCCACTTT
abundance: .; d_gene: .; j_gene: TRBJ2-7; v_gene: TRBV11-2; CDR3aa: CASSFSSSYEQYF; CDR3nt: TGTGCCAGCAGCTTTTCGAGCTCCTACGAGCAGTACTTC
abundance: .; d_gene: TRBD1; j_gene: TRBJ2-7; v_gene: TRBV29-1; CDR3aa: CSVSPGTGNSYEQYF; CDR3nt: TGCAGCGTTAGCCCCGGGACAGGGAACTCCTACGAGCAGTACTTC
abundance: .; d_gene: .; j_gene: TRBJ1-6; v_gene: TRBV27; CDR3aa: CATRQPSSYNSPLHF; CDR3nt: TGTGCCACCAGACAGCCAAGCTCCTATAATTCACCCCTCCACTTT
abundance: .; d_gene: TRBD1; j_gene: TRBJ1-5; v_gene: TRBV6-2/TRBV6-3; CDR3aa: CASSWAGGFRNQPQHF; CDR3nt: TGTGCCAGCAGCTGGGCAGGGGGCTTTCGCAATCAGCCCCAGCATTTT
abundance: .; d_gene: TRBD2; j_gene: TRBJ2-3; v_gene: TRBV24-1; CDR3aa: CATSGTTDTDTQYF; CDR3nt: TGTGCCACCAGCGGGACTACTGACACAGATACGCAGTATTTT
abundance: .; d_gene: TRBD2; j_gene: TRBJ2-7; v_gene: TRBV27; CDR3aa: CASSLLAGAYEQYF; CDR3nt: TGTGCCAGCAGTTTATTAGCGGGTGCCTACGAGCAGTACTTC
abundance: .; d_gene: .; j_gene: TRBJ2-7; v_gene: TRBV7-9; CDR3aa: CASIAWGGGEQYF; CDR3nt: TGTGCCAGCATCGCGTGGGGCGGTGGCGAGCAGTACTTC
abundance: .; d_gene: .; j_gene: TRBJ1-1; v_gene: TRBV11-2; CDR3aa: CASSLGQPGWNTEAFF; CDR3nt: TGTGCCAGCAGCTTAGGTCAACCGGGATGGAACACTGAAGCTTTCTTT
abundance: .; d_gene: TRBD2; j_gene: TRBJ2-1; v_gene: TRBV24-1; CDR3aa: CATKASGIYNEQFF; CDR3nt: TGTGCCACCAAGGCTAGCGGGATCTACAATGAGCAGTTCTTC
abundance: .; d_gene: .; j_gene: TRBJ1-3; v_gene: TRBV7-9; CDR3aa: CASSQIDSGNTIYF; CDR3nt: TGTGCCAGCAGCCAGATCGACTCTGGAAACACCATATATTTT
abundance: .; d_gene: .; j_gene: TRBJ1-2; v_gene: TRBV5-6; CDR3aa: CASSSAGKFGYTF; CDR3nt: TGTGCCAGCAGCTCGGCAGGGAAATTTGGCTACACCTTC
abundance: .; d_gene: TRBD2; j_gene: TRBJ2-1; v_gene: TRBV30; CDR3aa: CAWSGAGLADYNEQFF; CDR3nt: TGTGCCTGGAGTGGCGCCGGACTAGCGGACTACAATGAGCAGTTCTTC
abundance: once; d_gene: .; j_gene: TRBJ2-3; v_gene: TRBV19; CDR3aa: CASTPVEGGATDTQYF; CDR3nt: TGTGCCAGTACCCCTGTGGAGGGAGGCGCAACAGATACGCAGTATTTT
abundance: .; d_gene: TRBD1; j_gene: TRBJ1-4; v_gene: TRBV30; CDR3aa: CAWSLAGGEEKLFF; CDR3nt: TGTGCCTGGAGTCTTGCAGGGGGAGAAGAAAAACTGTTTTTT
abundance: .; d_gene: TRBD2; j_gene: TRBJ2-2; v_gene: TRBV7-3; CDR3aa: CASSFSGRLGTGELFF; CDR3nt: TGTGCCAGCAGCTTTAGCGGGAGGTTAGGTACCGGGGAGCTGTTTTTT
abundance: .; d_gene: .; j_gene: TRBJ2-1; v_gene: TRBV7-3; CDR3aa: CASSLTPGKVSYNEQFF; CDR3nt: TGTGCCAGCAGCTTAACGCCCGGGAAGGTGTCCTACAATGAGCAGTTCTTC
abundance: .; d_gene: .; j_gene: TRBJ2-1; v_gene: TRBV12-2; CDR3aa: CASRLARLAVSSYNEQFF; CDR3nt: TGTGCAAGTCGCTTAGCGAGATTAGCGGTGAGCTCCTACAATGAGCAGTTCTTC
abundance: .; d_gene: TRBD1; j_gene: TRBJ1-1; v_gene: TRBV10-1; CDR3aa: CASSESKGQGAEAFF; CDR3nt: TGCGCCAGCAGTGAGTCGAAGGGACAGGGTGCTGAAGCTTTCTTT
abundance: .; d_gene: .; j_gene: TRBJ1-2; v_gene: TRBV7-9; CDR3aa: CASSLLEGESGYTF; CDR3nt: TGTGCCAGCAGCTTATTAGAGGGGGAATCTGGCTACACCTTC
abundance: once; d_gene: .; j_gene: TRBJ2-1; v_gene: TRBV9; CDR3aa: CASSVDTASGNEQFF; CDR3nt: TGTGCCAGCAGCGTAGATACGGCTAGTGGCAATGAGCAGTTCTTC